These 29 T cell receptor beta chains came from one sample sequenced in a study of control samples from healthy donors and cancer patients. The repertoire was sequenced with immunoSEQ multiplex PCR; TCRdb's copy has only in-frame clones and lacks some. The repertoire holds 7,000 to 8,500 clones, more than 70% seen once, with about 30% in the top ten. The material sequenced was PBMCs. These receptors all come from a man between 65 and 80 years old with lung cancer.

This clone was counted a single time. The chain links TRBV7-6 to TRBJ2-3; 7 bases line up with TRBD1. CDR1 is SGHVS and CDR2 is FNYEAQ in the germline V gene. V lost 1 base and J lost 1; bases outside the gene matches: 2. CDR3 length equals 15 residues. CDR3 coding DNA: TGTGCCAGCAGCTTAGTAGGGACAGGCACAGATACGCAGTATTTT. As protein: CASSLVGTGTDTQYF. Full variable domain (outside the CDR3, taken from reference TRBV7-6 and TRBJ2-3): GAGVSQSPRYKVTKRGQDVALRCDPISGHVSLYWYRQALGQGPEFLTYFNYEAQQDKSGLPNDRFSAERPEGSISTLTIQRTEQRDSAMYRCASSLVGTGTDTQYFGPGTRLTVL.

The V call is TRBV14, the J call TRBJ2-7, with 10 bases aligning to TRBD1. The CDR3 totals 16 residues. Germline-derived CDR1 and CDR2 are SGHDN and FVKESK. The V and J ends lost 4 bases and 2 bases, in that order; junction bases with no gene match: 8. The CDR3 loop reads CASSPPEGTGAYEQYF. The CDR3 nucleotides are TGTGCCAGCAGCCCACCCGAAGGGACAGGGGCCTACGAGCAGTACTTC.

V is TRBV7-9 and J is TRBJ2-1; unclear D gene. With 0 bases removed from V and 5 bases from J, the gap between germline ends came to 5 bases. Per germline, CDR1 SEHNR and CDR2 FQNEAQ (reference sequence). The CDR3 runs to 13 residues. The CDR3 protein is CASSLASNNEQFF. The CDR3 nucleotides are TGTGCCAGCAGCTTAGCTTCGAACAATGAGCAGTTCTTC.

This clone is hyperexpanded. V gene TRBV13 combines with J gene TRBJ2-2; D is perhaps TRBD2 (5 bases). Germline V gene sequence: CDR1 PRHDT, CDR2 FYEKMQ (reference sequence). The CDR3 covers 16 residues. V lost 4 bases, J lost 0 bases, and 12 bases lay in between. CDR3 residues: CASSSFPGSNTGELFF. The CDR3 nucleotides read TGTGCCAGCAGCTCCTTCCCGGGATCGAACACCGGGGAGCTGTTTTTT.

V and J are TRBV27 and TRBJ2-3; 7 bases map to TRBD1. Trimming removed 0 bases from V and 1 base from J; junction bases left unmatched: 4. CDR1 is MNHEY, CDR2 SMNVEV, per germline (reference sequence). The CDR3 length is 16 residues. The CDR3 loop reads CASSLSGGLGTDTQYF. The CDR3, as DNA: TGTGCCAGCAGTTTATCAGGGGGCTTGGGCACAGATACGCAGTATTTT.

The genes are TRBV6-5 and TRBJ2-6; no firm D call. V was cut by 8 bases and J by 0 bases, with 8 bases left in between. CDR1 and CDR2 (germline): MNHEY, SVGAGI. The CDR3 spans 14 residues. CDR3 in DNA: TGTGCCAGCCACAGCAGCTCTGGGGCCAACGTCCTGACTTTC. Encoded protein: CASHSSSGANVLTF.

This chain uses TRBV3-1 (or the pseudogene TRBV3-2) with TRBJ2-5, with 7 bases fitting TRBD2. This CDR3 is 14 amino acids long. CDR1 is LGHDT, CDR2 YNNKEL, per germline (reference sequence). With V trimmed by 2 bases and J by 3 bases, 3 bases remained unmatched. CDR3 sequence reads: CASSQRGREETQYF. CDR3 nucleotide sequence: TGTGCCAGCAGCCAACGGGGGAGGGAAGAGACCCAGTACTTC.

V gene TRBV6-5 combines with J gene TRBJ2-2; the D gene is possibly TRBD1 (5 bases). Germline-derived CDR1 and CDR2 are MNHEY and SVGAGI. V lost 6 bases, J lost 7 bases, and 15 bases lay in between. The CDR3 has 14 amino acids. The CDR3 spells CASRSRALNGELFF. CDR3 DNA sequence: TGTGCCAGCAGGTCCAGGGCCTTAAACGGGGAGCTGTTTTTT.

The chain links TRBV6-5 to TRBJ2-7, with 9 positions matching TRBD2. Looked up from germline, CDR1 is MNHEY and CDR2 is SVGAGI. CDR3 size: 14 residues. V shed 6 bases, J shed 3 bases, and the junction held 6 bases outside the gene matches. The CDR3 DNA is TGTGCCAGCAGGATAGCGGGAGTAGGCTACGAGCAGTACTTC. Translation: CASRIAGVGYEQYF.

The chain carries TRBV7-8 and TRBJ2-1; D may be TRBD1 or TRBD2 (5 bases each). Per the germline V gene, CDR1 is SGHVS and CDR2 is FQNEAQ. V was pared by 6 bases and J by 6 bases, with 18 bases between. The CDR3 runs to 15 residues. The CDR3 DNA follows: TGTGCCAGCAGTTCAAACCCGGGACCATCCAATGAGCAGTTCTTC. Its protein product is CASSSNPGPSNEQFF.

V gene TRBV7-2 combines with J gene TRBJ1-1; 7 bases line up with TRBD1. V trimming: 5 bases; J trimming: 1 base; junction bases outside the gene matches: 4. The CDR3 is 14 amino acids. CDR1 is SGHTA and CDR2 is FQGNSA in the germline V gene. For the CDR3, the DNA is TGTGCCAGCAGCCCCGGACAGGCGAACACTGAAGCTTTCTTT. It is translated as CASSPGQANTEAFF.

In this sample, this clone turned up once. The V and J genes are TRBV7-2 and TRBJ1-5; the D is unclear. CDR1 and CDR2 from the germline V gene are SGHTA and FQGNSA. The CDR3 length is 15 residues. Trimming cost V 1 base and J 3 bases, with 10 bases left between them. The CDR3 here is CASSLEGSLNQPQHF. CDR3 nucleotide sequence: TGTGCCAGCAGCTTAGAAGGGAGTCTCAATCAGCCCCAGCATTTT.

V usage is TRBV6-2 or TRBV6-3 and J usage is TRBJ2-7; a possible D gene is TRBD1 (5 bases). V was shortened by 6 bases and J by 3 bases, with 18 bases between the two germline ends. Germline CDR1 reads MNHEY; CDR2 reads SVGEGT. The length of the CDR3 is 15 residues. CDR3 sequence: CASSGWRQSLYEQYF. CDR3 in DNA: TGTGCCAGCAGCGGCTGGAGACAGTCACTCTACGAGCAGTACTTC.

This clone was recorded only once. V is TRBV10-1 and J is TRBJ2-2; D unclear. Deletions cut 4 bases from V and 6 bases from J, with 6 bases between. Germline V gene sequence: CDR1 WNHNN, CDR2 SYGVQD (reference sequence). This CDR3 comprises 12 residues. The DNA for the CDR3 is TGCGCCAGCAGTGCGACCTCCGGGGAGCTGTTTTTT. Its translation is CASSATSGELFF.

V usage is TRBV19 and J usage is TRBJ2-7; 8 positions match TRBD2. There are 14 residues in the CDR3. V lost 5 bases, J lost 2 bases, and 5 bases stayed unmatched. Per the germline V gene, CDR1 is LNHDA and CDR2 is SQIVND (reference sequence). The CDR3 bases are TGTGCCAGTAGTGACACTAGCGGTCCCTACGAGCAGTACTTC. Translation: CASSDTSGPYEQYF. The whole variable domain, remainder taken from reference TRBV19 and TRBJ2-7, is DGGITQSPKYLFRKEGQNVTLSCEQNLNHDAMYWYRQDPGQGLRLIYYSQIVNDFQKGDIAEGYSVSREKKESFPLTVTSAQKNPTAFYLCASSDTSGPYEQYFGPGTRLTVT.

In its sample, this clone was seen once. The genes are TRBV30 and TRBJ1-4, with D perhaps TRBD1 (5 bases). This CDR3 is built from 15 residues. With 3 bases removed from V and 5 bases from J, the gap between germline ends came to 16 bases. Per germline, CDR1 GTSNPN and CDR2 SVGIG (reference sequence). The CDR3 sequence: CAWRRGPVTNEKLFF. CDR3 in DNA: TGTGCCTGGAGGAGGGGTCCGGTGACCAATGAAAAACTGTTTTTT.

The CDR3 DNA reads TGCGCCAGCAGCCAAGATTACCCGCTTGAGACCCAGTACTTC. Protein product: CASSQDYPLETQYF. This chain links TRBV4-3 with TRBJ2-5; D is undetermined. The V end was cut by 0 bases, the J end by 5 bases, with 10 bases between. The CDR3 is made up of 14 amino acids. Per germline, CDR1 LGHNA and CDR2 YSLEER.

The rearrangement joins TRBV18 to TRBJ2-1; 12 nucleotides line up with TRBD2. J lost 2 bases, V lost 3 bases, and 14 bases had no gene match. Germline assignment: CDR1 KGHSH and CDR2 LQKENI. CDR3 size: 20 residues. CDR3 DNA: TGTGCCAGCTCACCGGAAAGGACTAGCGGGATTGATGGGCCCTACAATGAGCAGTTCTTC. Amino acids: CASSPERTSGIDGPYNEQFF. Complete variable domain (other parts from reference TRBV18 and TRBJ2-1): NAGVMQNPRHLVRRRGQEARLRCSPMKGHSHVYWYRQLPEEGLKFMVYLQKENIIDESGMPKERFSAEFPKEGPSILRIQQVVRGDSAAYFCASSPERTSGIDGPYNEQFFGPGTRLTVL.

This clone came up once. The J gene is TRBJ1-1, the V gene TRBV19; TRBD1 matches at 10 bases. The CDR3 spans 18 residues. Germline V gene sequence: CDR1 LNHDA, CDR2 SQIVND (reference sequence). V shed 7 bases, J shed 5 bases, and the junction held 19 bases outside the gene matches. The CDR3 nucleotides are TGTGCCAGTACCTTCAGGGGCCCGGGACAGGGGAGGAATACTGAAGCTTTCTTT. Translating it yields CASTFRGPGQGRNTEAFF.

CDR3 loop: CASSQPSPGQDTSVGTQYF. The CDR3 nucleotides are TGCGCCAGCAGTCAACCGTCCCCGGGACAGGATACCAGTGTAGGGACGCAGTATTTT. The V and J genes are TRBV23-1 and TRBJ2-3; 8 bases line up with TRBD1. TRBV23-1 falls under the ORF class, with uncertain function. CDR3 size: 19 residues. V lost 2 bases, J lost 9 bases, and 22 bases stayed unmatched.

This sequence joins TRBV9 and TRBJ1-2, with 8 bases lining up with TRBD1. The germline V gene encodes CDR1 SGDLS and CDR2 YYNGEE. This CDR3 is 17 amino acids long. Trimming at V came to 3 bases and at J to 4 bases, leaving 14 bases not matched to a gene. The CDR3 region is CASSANPGGQGIYGYTF. The CDR3 DNA is TGTGCCAGCAGCGCAAACCCCGGAGGACAGGGCATCTATGGCTACACCTTC.

The chain links TRBV7-8 to TRBJ1-1; D remains unclear. V lost 3 bases and J lost 5, with 7 bases in between. There are 12 residues in the CDR3. Germline V gene data show CDR1 as SGHVS and CDR2 as FQNEAQ. The CDR3 protein is CASSLDWTEAFF. The CDR3 DNA sequence: TGTGCCAGCAGCTTGGATTGGACTGAAGCTTTCTTT. Drawing the rest from reference TRBV7-8 and TRBJ1-1, the complete variable domain is GAGVSQSPRYKVAKRGQDVALRCDPISGHVSLFWYQQALGQGPEFLTYFQNEAQLDKSGLPSDRFFAERPEGSVSTLKIQRTQQEDSAVYLCASSLDWTEAFFGQGTRLTVV.

The V call is TRBV3-1 (or the pseudogene TRBV3-2), the J call TRBJ2-5; no firm D call. With 0 bases removed from V and 5 bases from J, the gap between germline ends came to 10 bases. The CDR3 spans 14 residues. Germline CDR1 is LGHDT and CDR2 is YNNKEL (reference sequence). CDR3 region: CASSQDQFFETQYF. CDR3 coding DNA: TGTGCCAGCAGCCAAGATCAGTTTTTCGAGACCCAGTACTTC.

V usage is TRBV19 and J usage is TRBJ2-7; D might be TRBD1 (7 bases). V lost 6 bases and J lost 2, with 20 bases in between. There are 16 residues in the CDR3. Germline CDR1 LNHDA, CDR2 SQIVND (reference sequence). The CDR3 loop reads CASSPGRTGQTYEQYF. The CDR3 coding sequence is TGTGCCAGTAGCCCGGGGAGGACGGGACAGACCTACGAGCAGTACTTC.

Only one count was recorded for this clone. This chain links TRBV23-1 with TRBJ2-7; the match to TRBD1 covers 9 bases. TRBV23-1 qualifies as an ORF whose function is uncertain. V was pared by 0 bases and J by 2 bases, with 11 bases of the junction left unmatched. The CDR3 sequence is 18 residues long. In DNA, the CDR3 is TGCGCCAGCAGTCAATCCCCTCTCACAGGGGGCTACGCCTACGAGCAGTACTTC. It codes for CASSQSPLTGGYAYEQYF.

The V call is TRBV12-3 or TRBV12-4, the J call TRBJ2-2, with D hard to call. Trimming pared 1 base from V and 6 bases from J, leaving 3 bases between. The CDR3 sequence is 12 residues long. In nucleotides, the CDR3 is TGTGCCAGCAGTTTAGGGGCCGGGGAGCTGTTTTTT. This gives the protein CASSLGAGELFF.

This clone occurred a few times. V gene TRBV11-2 combines with J gene TRBJ2-1; no clear D gene. This CDR3 region has 12 residues. With 3 bases removed from V and 9 bases from J, the gap between germline ends came to 9 bases. Germline V gives CDR1 SGHAT, CDR2 FQNNGV. CDR3 residues: CASSFRWFEQFF. CDR3 DNA: TGTGCCAGCAGCTTTAGATGGTTTGAGCAGTTCTTC. Together with reference TRBV11-2 and TRBJ2-1, the CDR3 gives the full variable domain: EAGVAQSPRYKIIEKRQSVAFWCNPISGHATLYWYQQILGQGPKLLIQFQNNGVVDDSQLPKDRFSAERLKGVDSTLKIQPAKLEDSAVYLCASSFRWFEQFFGPGTRLTVL.

V and J are TRBV13 and TRBJ1-2; no definite D call. Germline-derived CDR1 and CDR2 are PRHDT and FYEKMQ (reference sequence). Trimming cost V 6 bases and J 0 bases, with 8 bases left between them. The CDR3 sequence is 13 residues long. The CDR3 spells CASSYGANYGYTF. CDR3 coding DNA: TGTGCCAGCAGTTACGGTGCTAACTATGGCTACACCTTC.

J is TRBJ1-5 and V is TRBV6-6; TRBD1 agrees at 8 bases. CDR3 length equals 15 residues. Germline assignment: CDR1 MNHNY and CDR2 SVGAGI (reference sequence). With V trimmed by 2 bases and J by 5 bases, 5 bases remained unmatched. Here the CDR3 DNA reads TGTGCCAGCAGTTACCAAGGGACAGGTGATCAGCCCCAGCATTTT. This sequence encodes CASSYQGTGDQPQHF.